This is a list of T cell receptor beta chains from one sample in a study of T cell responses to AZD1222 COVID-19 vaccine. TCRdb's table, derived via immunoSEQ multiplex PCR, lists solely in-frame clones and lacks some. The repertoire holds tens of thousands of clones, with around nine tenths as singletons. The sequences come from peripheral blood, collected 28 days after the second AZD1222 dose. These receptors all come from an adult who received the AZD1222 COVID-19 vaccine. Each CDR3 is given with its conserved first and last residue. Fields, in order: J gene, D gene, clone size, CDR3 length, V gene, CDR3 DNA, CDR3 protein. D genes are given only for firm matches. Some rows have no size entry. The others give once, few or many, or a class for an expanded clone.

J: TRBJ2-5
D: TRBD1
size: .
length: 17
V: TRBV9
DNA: TGTGCCAGCAGCGTAGGAAAGGGACAGGGGCCCCAAGAGACCCAGTACTTC
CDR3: CASSVGKGQGPQETQYF

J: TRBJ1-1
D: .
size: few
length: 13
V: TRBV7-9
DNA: TGTGCCAGCAGAGCAGGACACGAGGCTGAAGCTTTCTTT
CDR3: CASRAGHEAEAFF

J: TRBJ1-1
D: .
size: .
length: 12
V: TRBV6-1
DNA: TGTGCCAGCAGTGATCCGGGCCTCGGGGCTTTCTTT
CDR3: CASSDPGLGAFF

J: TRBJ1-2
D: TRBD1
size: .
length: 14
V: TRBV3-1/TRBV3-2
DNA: TGTGCCAGCAGCCAAGACCACAGGGGGCGAGGCTACACCTTC
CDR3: CASSQDHRGRGYTF

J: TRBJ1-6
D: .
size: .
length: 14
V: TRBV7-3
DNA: TGTGCCAGCAGCACCGCCGGGGAGCGTTCACCCCTCCACTTT
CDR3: CASSTAGERSPLHF

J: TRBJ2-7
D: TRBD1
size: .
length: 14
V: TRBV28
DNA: TGTGCCAGCAGTTCGGTGGGGACAGGGAACGAGCAGTACTTC
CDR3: CASSSVGTGNEQYF

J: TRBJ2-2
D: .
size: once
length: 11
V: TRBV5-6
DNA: TGTGCCAGCAGGGGTAGCGGGGAGCTGTTTTTT
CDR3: CASRGSGELFF

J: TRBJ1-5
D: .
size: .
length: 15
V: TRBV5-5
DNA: TGTGCCAGCAGCTTGGAGGGGATTAGCAATCAGCCCCAGCATTTT
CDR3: CASSLEGISNQPQHF

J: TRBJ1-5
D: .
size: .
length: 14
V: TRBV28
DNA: TGTGCCAGCAGCCCCCAGGTAGGCAATCAGCCCCAGCATTTT
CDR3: CASSPQVGNQPQHF

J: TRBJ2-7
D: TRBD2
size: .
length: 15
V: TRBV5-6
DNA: TGTGCCAGCAGCTTTTTAGCGGGGGGTTCCTACGAGCAGTACTTC
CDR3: CASSFLAGGSYEQYF

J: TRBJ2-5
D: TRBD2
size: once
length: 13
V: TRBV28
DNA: TGTGCCAACAGTTTAGCGGGTACGGAGACCCAGTACTTC
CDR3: CANSLAGTETQYF

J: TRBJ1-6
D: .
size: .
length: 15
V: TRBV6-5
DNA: TGTGCCAGCAGTTACCGGCCGGGGAATAATTCACCCCTCCACTTT
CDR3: CASSYRPGNNSPLHF

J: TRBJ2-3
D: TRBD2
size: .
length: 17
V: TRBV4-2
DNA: TGTGCCAGCAGCCAAGGAGGAGCGGGGAGCCCCACAGATACGCAGTATTTT
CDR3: CASSQGGAGSPTDTQYF

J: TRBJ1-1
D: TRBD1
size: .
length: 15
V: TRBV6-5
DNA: TGTGCCAGCAGTTACTCTCAGGGGGCGGACACTGAAGCTTTCTTT
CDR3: CASSYSQGADTEAFF

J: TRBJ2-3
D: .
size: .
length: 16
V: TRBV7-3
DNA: TGTGCCAGCAGCTTTTACGGTACCAGCAGCACAGATACGCAGTATTTT
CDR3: CASSFYGTSSTDTQYF

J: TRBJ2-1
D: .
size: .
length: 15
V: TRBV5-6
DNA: TGTGCCAGCACCCGCCAGGGGGGCCTCGTCAATGAGCAGTTCTTC
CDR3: CASTRQGGLVNEQFF

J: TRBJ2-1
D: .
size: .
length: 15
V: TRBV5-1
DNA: TGCGCCAGCAGCTTGGCTGGCGAGACCTACAATGAGCAGTTCTTC
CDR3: CASSLAGETYNEQFF

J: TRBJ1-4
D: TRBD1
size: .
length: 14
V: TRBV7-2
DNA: TGTGCCAGCAGCTTAACGGGACAGAGTGAAAAACTGTTTTTT
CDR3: CASSLTGQSEKLFF

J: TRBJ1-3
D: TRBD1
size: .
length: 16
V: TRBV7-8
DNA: TGTGCCAGCAGCTCATCGACAGGGGGCTCTGGAAACACCATATATTTT
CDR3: CASSSSTGGSGNTIYF

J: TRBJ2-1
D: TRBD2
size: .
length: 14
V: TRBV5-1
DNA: TGCGCCAGCGCCGTGGGACTAGGGTACAATGAGCAGTTCTTC
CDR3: CASAVGLGYNEQFF

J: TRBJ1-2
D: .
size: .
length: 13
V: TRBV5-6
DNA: TGTGCCAGCAGCTCGATACTGTTCTATGGCTACACCTTC
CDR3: CASSSILFYGYTF

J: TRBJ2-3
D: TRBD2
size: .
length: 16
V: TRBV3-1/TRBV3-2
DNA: TGTGCCAGCAGCTACCGCTCGGGGGGGATTTCAGATACGCAGTATTTT
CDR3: CASSYRSGGISDTQYF

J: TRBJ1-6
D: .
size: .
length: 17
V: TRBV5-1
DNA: TGCGCCAGCAGCTTGGGACAAGGACAGAGCTATAATTCACCCCTCCACTTT
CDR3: CASSLGQGQSYNSPLHF

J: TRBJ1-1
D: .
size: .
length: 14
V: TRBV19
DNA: TGTGCCAGTAGTCCAGACATGATGAACACTGAAGCTTTCTTT
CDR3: CASSPDMMNTEAFF

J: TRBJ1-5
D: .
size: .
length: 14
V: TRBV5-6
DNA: TGTGCCAGCAGCTTGGGAGGGACGAAGCAGCCCCAGCATTTT
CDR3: CASSLGGTKQPQHF

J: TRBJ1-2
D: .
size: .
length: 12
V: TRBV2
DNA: TGTGCCAGCAGTGGGTTACAGGTTGTGGGGACCTTC
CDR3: CASSGLQVVGTF

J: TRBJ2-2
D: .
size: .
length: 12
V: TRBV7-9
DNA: TGTGCCAGCAGCTTTAGTCCCGGGGAGCTGTTTTTT
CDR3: CASSFSPGELFF

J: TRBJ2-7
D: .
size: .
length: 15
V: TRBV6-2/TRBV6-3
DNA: TGTGCCAGCAGCCTGGGAGGGACAGGTGCCTACGAGCAGTACTTC
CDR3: CASSLGGTGAYEQYF

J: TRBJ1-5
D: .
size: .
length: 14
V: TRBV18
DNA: TGTGCCAGCTCACCGCGGACAGACAATCAGCCCCAGCATTTT
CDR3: CASSPRTDNQPQHF

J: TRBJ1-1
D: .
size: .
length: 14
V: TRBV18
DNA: TGTGCCAGCTCACCAGAGATAAGGGGGACTGAAGCTTTCTTT
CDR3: CASSPEIRGTEAFF

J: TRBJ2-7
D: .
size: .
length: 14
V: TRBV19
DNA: TGTGCCAGTAGTATCCAGGGCGCGGCCTACGAGCAGTACTTC
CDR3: CASSIQGAAYEQYF

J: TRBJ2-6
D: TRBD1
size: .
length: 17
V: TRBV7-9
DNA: TGTGCCAGCAGCTTTACGACAGGGGAGTTCGGGGCCAACGTCCTGACTTTC
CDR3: CASSFTTGEFGANVLTF

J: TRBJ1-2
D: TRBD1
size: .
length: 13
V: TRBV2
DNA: TGTGCCAGCCGACAGGGGGCGCTTGAAGGCTACACCTTC
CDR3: CASRQGALEGYTF

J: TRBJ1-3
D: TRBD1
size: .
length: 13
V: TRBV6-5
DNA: TGTGCCAGCAGACCACAGGGGGGAAACACCATATATTTT
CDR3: CASRPQGGNTIYF

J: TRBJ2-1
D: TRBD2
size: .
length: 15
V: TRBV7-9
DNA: TGTGCCAGCAGCTTAACCGGACTAGCGGACAATGAGCAGTTCTTC
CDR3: CASSLTGLADNEQFF

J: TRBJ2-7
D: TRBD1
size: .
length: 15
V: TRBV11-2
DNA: TGTGCCAGCAGCTCCCTCCGGGACAGATCCTACGAGCAGTACTTC
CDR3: CASSSLRDRSYEQYF

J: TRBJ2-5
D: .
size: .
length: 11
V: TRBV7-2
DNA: TGTGCCAGCAGCATCACTGGAAGGAAGGACTTC
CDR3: CASSITGRKDF

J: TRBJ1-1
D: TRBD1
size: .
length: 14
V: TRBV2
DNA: TGTGCCAGCAGGACAGGGGAATGGAACACTGAAGCTTTCTTT
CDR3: CASRTGEWNTEAFF

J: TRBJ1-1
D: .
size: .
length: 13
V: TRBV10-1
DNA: TGCGCCAGCAGCAGGGCGGTTAACACTGAAGCTTTCTTT
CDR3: CASSRAVNTEAFF

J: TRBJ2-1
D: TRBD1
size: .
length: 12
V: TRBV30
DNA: TGTGCCTGGGATACAGGGGGCCGCCGGCAGTTCTTC
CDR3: CAWDTGGRRQFF

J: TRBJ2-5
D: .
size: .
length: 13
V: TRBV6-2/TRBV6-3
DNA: TGTGCCAGCAGTTCGGACGCGGAGAAGACCCAGTACTTC
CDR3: CASSSDAEKTQYF

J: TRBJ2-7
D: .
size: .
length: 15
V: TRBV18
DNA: TGTGCCAGCTCACCACCGGCAGGAGCCTCCTACGAGCAGTACTTC
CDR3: CASSPPAGASYEQYF

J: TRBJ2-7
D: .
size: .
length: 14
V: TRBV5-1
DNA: TGCGCCAGCAGCTTGGATACACTGGCTTACGAGCAGTACTTC
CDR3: CASSLDTLAYEQYF

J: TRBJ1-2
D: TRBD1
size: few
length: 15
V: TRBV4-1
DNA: TGCGCCAGCAGCCCTGGGACAGGGGGTAACTATGGCTACACCTTC
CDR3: CASSPGTGGNYGYTF

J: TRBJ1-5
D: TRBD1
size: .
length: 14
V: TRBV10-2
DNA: TGCGCCAGCAGAGGACAGGGAGGCAATCAGCCCCAGCATTTT
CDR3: CASRGQGGNQPQHF

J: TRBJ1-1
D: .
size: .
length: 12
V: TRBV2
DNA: TGTGCCAGCAGTGAACAGGACACTGAAGCTTTCTTT
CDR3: CASSEQDTEAFF

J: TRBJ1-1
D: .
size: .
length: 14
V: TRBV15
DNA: TGTGCCACCAGCAGAGATTCCAGGGGCACTGAAGCTTTCTTT
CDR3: CATSRDSRGTEAFF

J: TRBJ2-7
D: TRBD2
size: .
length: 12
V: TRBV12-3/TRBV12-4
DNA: TGTGCATCTAGCGGGGCTTACTACGAGCAGTACTTC
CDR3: CASSGAYYEQYF

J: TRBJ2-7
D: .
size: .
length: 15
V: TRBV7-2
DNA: TGTGCCAGCAGCCCCAGGGGGGGGGTGCTGGGGGAGCAGTACTTC
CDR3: CASSPRGGVLGEQYF

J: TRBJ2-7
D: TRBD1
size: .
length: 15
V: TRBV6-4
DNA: TGTGCCAGCAGTGAAGGGACAGGGGGACGATACGAGCAGTACTTC
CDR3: CASSEGTGGRYEQYF

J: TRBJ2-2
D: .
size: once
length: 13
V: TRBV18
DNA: TGTGCCAGCTCAATGACGAACACCGGGGAGCTGTTTTTT
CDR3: CASSMTNTGELFF

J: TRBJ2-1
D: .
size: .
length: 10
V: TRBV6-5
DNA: TGTGCCAGCCAGAACAATGAGCAGTTCTTC
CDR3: CASQNNEQFF

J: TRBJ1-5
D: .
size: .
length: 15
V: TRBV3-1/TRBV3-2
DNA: TGTGCCAGCAGCCAAGACATGGGGGACCGCCAGCCCCAGCATTTT
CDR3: CASSQDMGDRQPQHF